This TCR beta chain was sequenced for a study of shared clonotypes between healthy human individuals. Trimming removed 5 bases at V and 8 bases at J, with 18 bases between. Germline CDR1 MNHEY, CDR2 SMNVEV (reference sequence). The CDR3 sequence is 14 residues long. Sequenced by immunoSEQ multiplex PCR; TCRdb stores in-frame clones only, minus some. Here the sample spans approximately 810,000 clones, over 90% being singletons. CD8 cells classed as naive were CD45RO-negative and positively selected for CCR7, excluding terminally differentiated effector memory CD45RA+ cells. This TCR derives from a man aged 30-40 years in good health. Sequenced input: naive CD8+ T cells sorted from blood. V gene TRBV27 combines with J gene TRBJ1-2; a possible D gene is TRBD1 (5 bases). CDR3: CASSPEGPLGGYTF. DNA of the CDR3: TGTGCCAGCAGTCCCGAGGGGCCTTTGGGGGGCTACACCTTC.